This T cell receptor (beta chain) was sequenced during a study of blood T cell repertoires in COVID-19 (dated by TCRdb to 2020 to 2022). With respect to the entire study: Samples from collaborators originated in the United States, Italy and Spain and spanned both the acute and convalescent phases of COVID-19. The repertoires were released in a freely available public database meant as a resource for research on the immune response to SARS-CoV-2. HLA class I and class II types, where available, came from metadata supplied by the sample provider rather than from assay-based typing. Samples were obtained from the ongoing ImmuneRACE study (first 160 participants) and from over 1,000 subjects provided by 6 global collaborators. Deeply sampled blood TCRbeta repertoires from subjects exposed to, actively infected with, or recovered from COVID-19 were included in the dataset. The prospective study material was composed of cDNA or gDNA derived from T cells, B-cell-depleted T cells, or PBMCs. Sample metadata almost always included a de-identified subject ID, COVID-19 status, age in years and sex. Broader findings and caveats from the paper: The amount of clinical and demographic metadata varied by source and participant and was provided uncurated.

From the cysteine through the phenylalanine, the CDR3 covers 15 amino acids. Only the CDR3 DNA is retained, 45 bases long and in frame from the first base. Sequences MDHEN (CDR1) and SYDVKM (CDR2) are obtained from the germline V gene. Trimming removed 6 bases from V and 5 bases from J; the gene matches leave 8 bases unexplained. The immunoSEQ Assay, a bias-controlled multiplex PCR, was used to amplify TCRbeta CDR3 regions from genomic DNA. For the original study's pipeline: Nucleated cell counts per sample were estimated from amplification of reference gene primers within the assay. Sequence reads were collapsed and filtered to measure the absolute abundance of every unique TCRbeta CDR3 rearrangement. For each sample, productive Simpson clonality was calculated as the square root of Simpson's diversity index over productive rearrangements. This immuneACCESS table, as held by TCRdb, lists in-frame sequences with V and J called but not all clones. Of the missing ones, under half trace to an unresolved V gene in checked studies; the others have no known cause. The DNA gave D and trimming, while V, J and clone size come from that table. The sample has roughly 200,000 clones on record, approximately 80% of them singletons. 7.5% to 9% of the sample lies in the top ten.

One collaborating source in Seattle enrolled patients during active infection and followed them longitudinally through the course of disease. Collaborating institutions collected whole blood in K2EDTA tubes following their own protocols. For TCRbeta analysis, collaborators shipped samples in one of three forms: frozen whole blood, isolated PBMCs, or DNA extracted from either of those sample types. Worth noting for this clone: Its antigen is not yet known. It has no much larger one-base neighbor in the sample; base qualities were not kept.

Recombination joined TRBV28 with TRBJ1-5, with TRBD1 identical over 9 junction bases. Sequencing was done on a sample of peripheral blood. The sequence was obtained from an elderly woman with COVID-19, enrolled during active disease. Here the CDR3 is given as CASSHWDREDQPQHF. The bases are TGTGCCAGCAGCCACTGGGACAGGGAGGATCAGCCCCAGCATTTT.